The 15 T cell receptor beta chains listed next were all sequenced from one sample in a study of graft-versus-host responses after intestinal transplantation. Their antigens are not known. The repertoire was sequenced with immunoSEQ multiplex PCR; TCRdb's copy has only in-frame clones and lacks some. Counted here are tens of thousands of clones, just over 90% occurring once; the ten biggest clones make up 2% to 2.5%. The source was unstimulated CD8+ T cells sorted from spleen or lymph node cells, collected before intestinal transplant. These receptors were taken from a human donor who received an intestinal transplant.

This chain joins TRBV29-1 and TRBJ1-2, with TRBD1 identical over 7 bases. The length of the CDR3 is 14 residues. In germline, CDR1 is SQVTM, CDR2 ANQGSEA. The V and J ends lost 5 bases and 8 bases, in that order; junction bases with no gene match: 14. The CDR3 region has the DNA TGCAGCGTTTCTCCGGGCCAGGGGGAATCGGGCTACACCTTC. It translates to CSVSPGQGESGYTF.

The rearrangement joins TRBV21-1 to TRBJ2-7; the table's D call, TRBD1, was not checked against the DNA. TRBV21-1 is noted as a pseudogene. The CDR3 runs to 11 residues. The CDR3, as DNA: TGTGCCAGCAGGGGCAATCAAGGGCAGTACTTC. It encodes CASRGNQGQYF.

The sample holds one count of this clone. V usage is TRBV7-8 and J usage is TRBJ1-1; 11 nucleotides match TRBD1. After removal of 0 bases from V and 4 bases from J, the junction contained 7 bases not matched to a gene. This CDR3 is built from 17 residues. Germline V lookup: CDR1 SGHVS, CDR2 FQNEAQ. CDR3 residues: CASSLAGTGGISTEAFF. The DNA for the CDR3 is TGTGCCAGCAGCTTAGCGGGGACAGGGGGAATAAGCACTGAAGCTTTCTTT.

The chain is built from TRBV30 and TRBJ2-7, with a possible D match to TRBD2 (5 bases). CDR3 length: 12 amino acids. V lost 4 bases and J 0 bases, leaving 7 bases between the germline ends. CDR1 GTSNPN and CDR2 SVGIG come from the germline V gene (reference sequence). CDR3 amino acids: CAWKGDSYEQYF. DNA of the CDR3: TGTGCCTGGAAGGGAGACTCCTACGAGCAGTACTTC.

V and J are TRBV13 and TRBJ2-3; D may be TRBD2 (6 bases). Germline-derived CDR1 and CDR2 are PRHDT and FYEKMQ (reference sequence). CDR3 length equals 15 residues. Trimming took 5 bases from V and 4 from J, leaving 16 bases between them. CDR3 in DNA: TGTGCCAGCAGCGTTGAAGGTTGGGGGGCAGATACGCAGTATTTT. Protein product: CASSVEGWGADTQYF.

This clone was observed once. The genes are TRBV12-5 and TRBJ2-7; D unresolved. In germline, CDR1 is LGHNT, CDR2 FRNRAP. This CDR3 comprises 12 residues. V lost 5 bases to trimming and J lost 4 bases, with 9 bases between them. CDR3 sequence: CASGPTVYEQYF. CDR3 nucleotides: TGTGCTAGTGGTCCAACAGTTTACGAGCAGTACTTC.

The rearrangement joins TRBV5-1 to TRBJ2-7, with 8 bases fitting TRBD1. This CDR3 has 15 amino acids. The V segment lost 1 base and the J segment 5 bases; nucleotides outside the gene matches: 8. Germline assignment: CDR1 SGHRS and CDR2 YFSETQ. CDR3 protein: CASSLFNRGSNEQYF. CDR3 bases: TGCGCCAGCAGCTTGTTTAACAGGGGGTCCAACGAGCAGTACTTC. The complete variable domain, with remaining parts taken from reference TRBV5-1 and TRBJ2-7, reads KAGVTQTPRYLIKTRGQQVTLSCSPISGHRSVSWYQQTPGQGLQFLFEYFSETQRNKGNFPGRFSGRQFSNSRSEMNVSTLELGDSALYLCASSLFNRGSNEQYFGPGTRLTVT.

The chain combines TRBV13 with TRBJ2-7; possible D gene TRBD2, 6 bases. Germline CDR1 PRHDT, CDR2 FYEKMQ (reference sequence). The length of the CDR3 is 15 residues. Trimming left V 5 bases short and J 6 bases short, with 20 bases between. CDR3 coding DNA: TGTGCCAGCAGCGCCGGGGGTCCTAATCTCCCCGAGCAGTACTTC. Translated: CASSAGGPNLPEQYF.

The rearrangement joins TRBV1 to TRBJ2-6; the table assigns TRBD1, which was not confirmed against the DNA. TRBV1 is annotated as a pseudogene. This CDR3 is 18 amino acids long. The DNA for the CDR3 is TGCACCAGCAGTGCCAGGGGTTTGTGCACAAGTCGGGCCAACGTCCTGACTTTC. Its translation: CTSSARGLCTSRANVLTF.

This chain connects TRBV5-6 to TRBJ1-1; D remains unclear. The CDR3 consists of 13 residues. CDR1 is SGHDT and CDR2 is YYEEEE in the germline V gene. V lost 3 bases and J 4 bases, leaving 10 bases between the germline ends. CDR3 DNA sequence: TGTGCCAGCAGCTCCAACTATATCACTGAAGCTTTCTTT. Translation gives CASSSNYITEAFF.

For the CDR3, the DNA is TGCGCCAGCAGCCTTAACGGGGTGAGCACTGAAGCTTTCTTT. This translates into CASSLNGVSTEAFF. J is TRBJ1-1 and V is TRBV4-3; the D is unclear. Germline CDR1 LGHNA, CDR2 YSLEER. The CDR3 runs 14 residues. With 4 bases removed from V and 4 bases from J, the gap between germline ends came to 13 bases.

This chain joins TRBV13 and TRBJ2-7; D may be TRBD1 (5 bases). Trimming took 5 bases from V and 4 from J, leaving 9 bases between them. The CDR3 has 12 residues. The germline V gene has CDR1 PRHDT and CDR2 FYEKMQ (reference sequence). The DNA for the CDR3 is TGTGCCAGCAGCGCTCAGGGATACGAGCAGTACTTC. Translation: CASSAQGYEQYF. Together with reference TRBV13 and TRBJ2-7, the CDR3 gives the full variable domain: AAGVIQSPRHLIKEKRETATLKCYPIPRHDTVYWYQQGPGQDPQFLISFYEKMQSDKGSIPDRFSAQQFSDYHSELNMSSLELGDSALYFCASSAQGYEQYFGPGTRLTVT.

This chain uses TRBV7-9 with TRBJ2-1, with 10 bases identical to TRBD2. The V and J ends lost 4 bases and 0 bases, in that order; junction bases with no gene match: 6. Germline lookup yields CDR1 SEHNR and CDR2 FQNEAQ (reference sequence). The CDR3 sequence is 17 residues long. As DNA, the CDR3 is TGTGCCAGCAGCTCAGTAGCGGGGGGCCACTCCTACAATGAGCAGTTCTTC. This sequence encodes CASSSVAGGHSYNEQFF.

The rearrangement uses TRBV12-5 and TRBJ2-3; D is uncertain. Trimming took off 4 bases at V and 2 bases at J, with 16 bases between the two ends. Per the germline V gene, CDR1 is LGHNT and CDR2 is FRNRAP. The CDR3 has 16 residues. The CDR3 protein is CASGSTSLDLTDTQYF. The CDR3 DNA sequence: TGTGCTAGTGGTTCCACGTCGCTAGACCTCACAGATACGCAGTATTTT.

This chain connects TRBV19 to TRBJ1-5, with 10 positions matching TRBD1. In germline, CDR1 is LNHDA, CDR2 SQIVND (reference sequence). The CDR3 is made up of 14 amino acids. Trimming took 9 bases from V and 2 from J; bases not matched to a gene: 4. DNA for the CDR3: TGTGCCAGCGGGGACAGGGGTGGCAATCAGCCCCAGCATTTT. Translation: CASGDRGGNQPQHF.